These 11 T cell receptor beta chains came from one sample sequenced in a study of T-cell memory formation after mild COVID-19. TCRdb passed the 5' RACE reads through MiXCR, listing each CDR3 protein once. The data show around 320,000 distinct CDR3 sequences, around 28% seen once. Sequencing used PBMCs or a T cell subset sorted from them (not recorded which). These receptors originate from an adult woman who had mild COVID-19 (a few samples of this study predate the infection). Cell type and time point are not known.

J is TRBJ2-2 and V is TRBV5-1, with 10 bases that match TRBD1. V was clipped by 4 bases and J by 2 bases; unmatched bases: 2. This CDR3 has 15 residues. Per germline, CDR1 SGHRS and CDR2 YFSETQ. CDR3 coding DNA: TGCGCCAGCAGCAGGGACAGGGGTAACACCGGGGAGCTGTTTTTT. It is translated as CASSRDRGNTGELFF.

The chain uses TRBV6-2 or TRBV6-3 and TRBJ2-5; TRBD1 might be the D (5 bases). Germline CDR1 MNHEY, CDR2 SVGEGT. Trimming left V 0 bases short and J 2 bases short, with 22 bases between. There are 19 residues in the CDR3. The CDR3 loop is CASSYSLWTPRVRQETQYF. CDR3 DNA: TGTGCCAGCAGTTACTCGTTATGGACACCCCGAGTGAGGCAAGAGACCCAGTACTTC.

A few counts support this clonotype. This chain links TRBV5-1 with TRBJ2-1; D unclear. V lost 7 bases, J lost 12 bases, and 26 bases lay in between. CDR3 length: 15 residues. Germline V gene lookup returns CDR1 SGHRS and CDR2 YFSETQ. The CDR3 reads CASARRAEDPEGQFF. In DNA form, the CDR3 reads TGCGCCAGCGCCCGCCGGGCCGAGGACCCGGAAGGGCAGTTCTTC.

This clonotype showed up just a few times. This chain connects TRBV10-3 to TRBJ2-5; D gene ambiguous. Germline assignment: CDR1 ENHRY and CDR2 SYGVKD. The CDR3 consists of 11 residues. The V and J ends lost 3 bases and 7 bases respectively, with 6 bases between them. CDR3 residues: CAISDVGTQYF. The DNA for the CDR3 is TGTGCCATCAGTGACGTAGGGACCCAGTACTTC.

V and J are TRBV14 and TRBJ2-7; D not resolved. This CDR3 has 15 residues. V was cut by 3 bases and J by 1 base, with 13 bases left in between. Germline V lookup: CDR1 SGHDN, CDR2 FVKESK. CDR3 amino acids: CASSQGQWGSYEQYF. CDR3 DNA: TGTGCCAGCAGCCAGGGCCAGTGGGGTTCCTACGAGCAGTACTTC.

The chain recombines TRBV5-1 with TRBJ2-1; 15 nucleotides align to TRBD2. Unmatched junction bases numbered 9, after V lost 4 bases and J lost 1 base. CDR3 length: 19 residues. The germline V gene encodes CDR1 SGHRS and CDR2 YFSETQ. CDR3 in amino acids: CASSKRGLAGGWSYNEQFF. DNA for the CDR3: TGCGCCAGCAGCAAGCGCGGACTAGCGGGAGGGTGGTCCTACAATGAGCAGTTCTTC.

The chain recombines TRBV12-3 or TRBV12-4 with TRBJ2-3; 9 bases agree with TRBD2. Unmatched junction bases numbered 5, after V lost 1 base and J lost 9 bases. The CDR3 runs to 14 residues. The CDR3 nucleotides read TGTGCCAGCAGTTTAGGGGCGGGGGGGCCAACGCAGTATTTT. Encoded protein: CASSLGAGGPTQYF.

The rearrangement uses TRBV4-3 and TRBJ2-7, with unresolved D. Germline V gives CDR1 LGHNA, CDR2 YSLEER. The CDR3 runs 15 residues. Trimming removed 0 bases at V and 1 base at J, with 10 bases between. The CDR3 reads CASSQDAGFSYEQYF. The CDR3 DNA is TGCGCCAGCAGCCAAGATGCAGGCTTTTCCTACGAGCAGTACTTC.

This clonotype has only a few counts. The CDR3 sequence is CSARDLKEGTGELFF. The DNA for the CDR3 is TGCAGTGCTAGAGATCTCAAGGAGGGCACCGGGGAGCTGTTTTTT. The V and J genes are TRBV20-1 and TRBJ2-2, with TRBD2 as a possible D gene (6 bases). Germline assignment: CDR1 DFQATT and CDR2 SNEGSKA (reference sequence). V lost 0 bases, J lost 4 bases, and 12 bases lay in between. This CDR3 has 15 residues.

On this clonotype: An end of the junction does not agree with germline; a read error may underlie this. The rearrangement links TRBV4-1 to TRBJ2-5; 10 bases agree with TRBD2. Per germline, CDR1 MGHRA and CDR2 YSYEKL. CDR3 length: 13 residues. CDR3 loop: CASSQDPSGGHWF. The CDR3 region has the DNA TGCGCCAGCAGCCAAGACCCTAGCGGGGGACATTGGTTC.

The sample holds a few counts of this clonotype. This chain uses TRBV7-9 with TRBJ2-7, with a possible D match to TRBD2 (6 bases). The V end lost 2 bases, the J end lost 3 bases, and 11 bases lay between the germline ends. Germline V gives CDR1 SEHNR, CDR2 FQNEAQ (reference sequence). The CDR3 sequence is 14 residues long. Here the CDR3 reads CASSLTGEVYEQYF. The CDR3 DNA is TGTGCCAGCAGCTTAACGGGAGAGGTCTACGAGCAGTACTTC.